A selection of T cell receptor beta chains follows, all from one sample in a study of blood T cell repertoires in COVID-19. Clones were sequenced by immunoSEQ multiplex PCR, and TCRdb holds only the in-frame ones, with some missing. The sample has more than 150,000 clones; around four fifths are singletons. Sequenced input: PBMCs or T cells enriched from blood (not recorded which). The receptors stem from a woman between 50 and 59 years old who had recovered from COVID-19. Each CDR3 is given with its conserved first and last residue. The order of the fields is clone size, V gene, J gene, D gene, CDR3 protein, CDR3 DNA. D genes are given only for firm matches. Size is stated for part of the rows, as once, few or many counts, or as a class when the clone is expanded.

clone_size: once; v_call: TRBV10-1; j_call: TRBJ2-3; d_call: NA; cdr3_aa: CASTGFPSTDTQYF; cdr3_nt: TGCGCCAGCACGGGGTTCCCTAGCACAGATACGCAGTATTTT
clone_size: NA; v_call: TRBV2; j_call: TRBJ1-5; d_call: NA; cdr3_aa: CASTEDRYAQPQHF; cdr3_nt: TGTGCCAGCACCGAAGACAGGTACGCTCAGCCCCAGCATTTT
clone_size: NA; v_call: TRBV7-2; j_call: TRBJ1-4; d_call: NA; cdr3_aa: CASSPQQSRGEKLFF; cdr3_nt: TGTGCCAGCAGCCCGCAGCAATCTCGAGGGGAAAAACTGTTTTTT
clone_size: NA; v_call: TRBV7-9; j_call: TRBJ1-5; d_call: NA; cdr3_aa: CASSLSPSPGDDQPQHF; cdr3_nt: TGTGCCAGCAGCTTATCCCCCTCTCCGGGAGACGATCAGCCCCAGCATTTT
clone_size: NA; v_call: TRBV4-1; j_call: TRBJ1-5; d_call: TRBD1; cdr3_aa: CASSREQGDNQPQHF; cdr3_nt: TGCGCCAGCAGCCGCGAACAGGGGGACAATCAGCCCCAGCATTTT
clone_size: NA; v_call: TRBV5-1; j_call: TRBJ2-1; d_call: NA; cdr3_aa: CASSTNLGRASYNEQFF; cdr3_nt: TGCGCCAGCAGCACCAATTTGGGCAGGGCATCCTACAATGAGCAGTTCTTC
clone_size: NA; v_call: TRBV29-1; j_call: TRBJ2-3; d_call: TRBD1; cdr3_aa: CSVEDGTASTDTQYF; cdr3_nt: TGCAGCGTTGAAGATGGGACAGCTAGCACAGATACGCAGTATTTT
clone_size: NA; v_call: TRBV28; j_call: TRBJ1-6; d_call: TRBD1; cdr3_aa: CASSHRDRGYSPLHF; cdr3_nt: TGTGCCAGCAGTCATAGGGACAGGGGTTATTCACCCCTCCACTTT
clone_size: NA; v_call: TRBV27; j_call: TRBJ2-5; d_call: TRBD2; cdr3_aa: CASSFRAGVRETQYF; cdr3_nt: TGTGCCAGCAGTTTTAGGGCGGGAGTGCGGGAGACCCAGTACTTC
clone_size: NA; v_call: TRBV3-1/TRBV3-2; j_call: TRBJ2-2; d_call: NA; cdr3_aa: CASSRQASPGELFF; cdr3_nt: TGTGCCAGCAGCCGACAGGCCAGCCCCGGGGAGCTGTTTTTT
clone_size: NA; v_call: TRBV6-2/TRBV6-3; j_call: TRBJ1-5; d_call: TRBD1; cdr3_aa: CASSYSPGQGVAQPQHF; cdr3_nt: TGTGCCAGCAGTTACTCGCCGGGACAGGGGGTTGCTCAGCCCCAGCATTTT
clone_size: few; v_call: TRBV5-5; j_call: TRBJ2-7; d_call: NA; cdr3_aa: CASSLERASSYEQYF; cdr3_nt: TGTGCCAGCAGCTTGGAGCGGGCGAGCTCCTACGAGCAGTACTTC
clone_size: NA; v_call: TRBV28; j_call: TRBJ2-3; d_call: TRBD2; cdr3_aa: CASSPPSGGRGDTQYF; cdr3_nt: TGTGCCAGCAGTCCCCCCTCGGGCGGGAGGGGAGATACGCAGTATTTT
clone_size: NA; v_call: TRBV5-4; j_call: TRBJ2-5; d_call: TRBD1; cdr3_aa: CASSVDRVGKTQYF; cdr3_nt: TGTGCCAGCAGCGTGGACAGGGTCGGTAAGACCCAGTACTTC
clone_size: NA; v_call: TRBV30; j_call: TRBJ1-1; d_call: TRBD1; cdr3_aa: CAWARTGGTEAFF; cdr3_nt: TGTGCCTGGGCTCGGACAGGGGGCACTGAAGCTTTCTTT
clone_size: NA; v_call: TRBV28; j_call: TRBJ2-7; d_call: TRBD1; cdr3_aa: CASSSGQGPYEQYF; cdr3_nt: TGTGCCAGCAGTTCCGGACAGGGACCCTACGAGCAGTACTTC
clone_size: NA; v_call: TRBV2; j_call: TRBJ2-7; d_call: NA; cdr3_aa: CASRTGVPYEQYF; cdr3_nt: TGTGCCAGCAGGACCGGGGTTCCCTACGAGCAGTACTTC
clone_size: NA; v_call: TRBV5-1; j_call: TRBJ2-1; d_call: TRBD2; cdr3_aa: CASSLGLAGIDEQFF; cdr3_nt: TGCGCCAGCAGCTTGGGACTAGCGGGGATCGATGAGCAGTTCTTC
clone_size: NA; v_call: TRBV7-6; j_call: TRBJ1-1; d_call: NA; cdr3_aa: CASSRVTMSMNTEAFF; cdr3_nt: TGTGCCAGCAGTCGGGTTACAATGAGTATGAACACTGAAGCTTTCTTT
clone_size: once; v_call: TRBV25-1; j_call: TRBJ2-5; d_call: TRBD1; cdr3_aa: CASSGGAGTGNPETQYF; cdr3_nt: TGTGCCAGCAGTGGGGGCGCCGGGACAGGGAATCCAGAGACCCAGTACTTC
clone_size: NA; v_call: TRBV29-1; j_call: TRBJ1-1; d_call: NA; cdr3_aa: CSAGGETEAFF; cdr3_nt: TGCAGCGCCGGGGGGGAAACTGAAGCTTTCTTT
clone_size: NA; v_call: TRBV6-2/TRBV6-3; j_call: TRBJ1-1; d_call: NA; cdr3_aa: CASSSTRELHSEAFF; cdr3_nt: TGTGCCAGCAGTTCAACGCGGGAACTACATTCTGAAGCTTTCTTT
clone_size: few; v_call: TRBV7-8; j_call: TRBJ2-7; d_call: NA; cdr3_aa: CASSPTRRVTGYEQYF; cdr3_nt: TGTGCCAGCAGCCCGACCAGGCGGGTTACCGGCTACGAGCAGTACTTC
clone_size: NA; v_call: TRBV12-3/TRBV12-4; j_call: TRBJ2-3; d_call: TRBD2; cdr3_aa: CASSLGIAGEYF; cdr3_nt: TGTGCCAGCAGTTTGGGAATAGCGGGAGAGTATTTT
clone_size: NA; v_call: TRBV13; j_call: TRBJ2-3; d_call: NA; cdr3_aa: CASSNQGPDTQYF; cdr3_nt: TGTGCCAGCAGCAATCAGGGGCCCGATACGCAGTATTTT
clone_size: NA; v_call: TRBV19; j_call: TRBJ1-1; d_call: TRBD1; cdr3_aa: CASNHGDRGRGAFF; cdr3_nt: TGTGCCAGTAACCATGGGGACAGGGGACGTGGGGCTTTCTTT
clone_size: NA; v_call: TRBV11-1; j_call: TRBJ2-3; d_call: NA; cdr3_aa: CASSLGGQTDTQYF; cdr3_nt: TGTGCCAGCAGCTTAGGAGGCCAAACAGATACGCAGTATTTT
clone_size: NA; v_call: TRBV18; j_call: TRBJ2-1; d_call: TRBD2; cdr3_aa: CASSLTLPGAGANEQFF; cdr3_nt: TGTGCCAGCTCACTAACCCTCCCGGGAGCGGGAGCTAATGAGCAGTTCTTC
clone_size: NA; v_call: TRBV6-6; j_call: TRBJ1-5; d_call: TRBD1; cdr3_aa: CASRGQGASQPQHF; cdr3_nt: TGTGCCAGCCGGGGACAGGGGGCGAGTCAGCCCCAGCATTTT
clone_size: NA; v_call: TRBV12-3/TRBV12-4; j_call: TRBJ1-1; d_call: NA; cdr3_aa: CASRKDGQPEAFF; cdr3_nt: TGTGCCAGCAGAAAAGATGGACAGCCTGAAGCTTTCTTT
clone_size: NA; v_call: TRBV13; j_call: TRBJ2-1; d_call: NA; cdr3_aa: CASSQGTEQFF; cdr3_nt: TGTGCCAGCAGCCAAGGGACAGAGCAGTTCTTC
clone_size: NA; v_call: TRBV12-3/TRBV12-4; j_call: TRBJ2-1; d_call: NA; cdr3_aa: CASRTGSYNEQFF; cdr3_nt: TGTGCCAGCAGGACAGGATCCTACAATGAGCAGTTCTTC
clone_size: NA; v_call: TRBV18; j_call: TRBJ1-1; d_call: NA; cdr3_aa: CASSPEVNTEAFF; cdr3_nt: TGTGCCAGCTCACCCGAGGTGAACACTGAAGCTTTCTTT
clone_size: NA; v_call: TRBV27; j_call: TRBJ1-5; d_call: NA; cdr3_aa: CASSLGATRPQHF; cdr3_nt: TGTGCCAGCAGTTTGGGGGCCACTCGGCCCCAGCATTTT